Listed below are T cell receptor beta chains from one sample, sequenced in a study of blood T cell repertoires in COVID-19. Profiled with immunoSEQ multiplex PCR; TCRdb holds only in-frame clones, not every one. Of under 200,000 clones in the sample, approximately 81% were seen once. The sequenced sample was PBMCs or T cells enriched from blood (not recorded which). The origin of the receptors is a woman aged 40 to 50 with acute COVID-19. The CDR3 runs from the conserved cysteine through the conserved F or W.

CDR3 protein,J gene,V gene
CASSHNRAYEQYF,TRBJ2-7,TRBV3-1/TRBV3-2
CATSDGLAGVYWQFF,TRBJ2-1,TRBV24-1
CASSLATSSGRSGYEQFF,TRBJ2-1,TRBV11-2
CASSEWDRGMNTEAFF,TRBJ1-1,TRBV2
CASSLAIGGGYTF,TRBJ1-2,TRBV5-1
CAISPTGISYEQYF,TRBJ2-7,TRBV10-3
CASRAGTGNQPQHF,TRBJ1-5,TRBV27
CASSGEASGSYEQYF,TRBJ2-7,TRBV9
CASSEGGGYGYTF,TRBJ1-2,TRBV2
CASSQDTRQGARRYF,TRBJ2-7,TRBV4-1
CASSSTGGGGYNEQFF,TRBJ2-1,TRBV18
CAWNTGGVQVF,TRBJ1-2,TRBV30
CASSLRDFDNEQFF,TRBJ2-1,TRBV5-6
CSVGVGDGYTF,TRBJ1-2,TRBV29-1
CASSLGFHSTDTQYF,TRBJ2-3,TRBV7-3
CASSQDRGAWREEFF,TRBJ2-1,TRBV4-1
CASSTGTGITEAFF,TRBJ1-1,TRBV6-5
CASSYGPSGRSETQYF,TRBJ2-5,TRBV6-5
CASSYLRAALQETQYF,TRBJ2-5,TRBV7-9
CASSQEWTSGRGETQYF,TRBJ2-5,TRBV3-1/TRBV3-2
CSARQGTGELFF,TRBJ2-2,TRBV29-1
CASGSGTISTDTQYF,TRBJ2-3,TRBV5-1
CASSLSPTTSSYEQYF,TRBJ2-7,TRBV27
CASSLADRGPQHF,TRBJ1-5,TRBV7-8
CASSYRVYEQYF,TRBJ2-7,TRBV12-3/TRBV12-4
CAISESGQAPQAQHF,TRBJ1-5,TRBV10-3